This TCR beta chain comes out of a study of PD-1 blockade in classical Hodgkin lymphoma. The CDR3 totals 13 residues. Germline V lookup: CDR1 SGHTA, CDR2 FQGTGA. Trimming took 5 bases from V and 7 from J; bases not matched to a gene: 6. Profiling relied on immunoSEQ multiplex PCR, and the TCRdb table lists in-frame clones only, not all of them. The sample includes roughly 90,000 clones, around 80% seen only once; the top ten take about 17%. To note about this clone: Its antigen is undetermined.

Documented time point: cycle 4 day 1 (C4D1), after more than five weeks of nivolumab. Brentuximab vedotin exposure varied among the patients, all of whom had relapsed after autologous stem cell transplantation. Complete response, partial response or progressive disease constituted the best response categories observed. General observations from the study: Diversity similar to that of newly diagnosed patients was seen at baseline in complete responders. Newly diagnosed patients were reported to exhibit reduced baseline TCR diversity relative to healthy donors. Compared with baseline, CD4+ but not CD8+ TCR diversity had risen significantly by C4D1.

Sample: peripheral blood mononuclear cells (PBMCs), taken before the fourth cycle of nivolumab. This TCR was sampled from a human donor with classical Hodgkin lymphoma. The chain joins TRBV7-3 to TRBJ1-1; 8 bases line up with TRBD1. CDR3 amino acids: CASSPHTGGEAFF. CDR3 DNA: TGTGCCAGCAGCCCCCATACAGGGGGTGAAGCTTTCTTT.